The 31 T cell receptor beta chains given below trace back to one sample, sequenced in a study of blood T cells in healthy people across ages. A J-beta primer mix and a sample-barcoded 5' primer were used in a second PCR of roughly 7 to 12 cycles. TCRdb reprocessed the 5' RACE reads with MiXCR, giving one entry per CDR3 protein. The sample records fewer than 750,000 distinct CDR3 sequences, under 65% being singletons. Source material: blood. The receptors come from a woman aged 80 or older in good health.

About this clonotype: A much larger clone differs by one base, so this may be a read error. The rearrangement joins TRBV12-3 or TRBV12-4 to TRBJ2-1; 7 nucleotides agree with TRBD2. This CDR3 has 15 amino acids. CDR3 DNA sequence: TGTACCAGCACCCCGGGCCTAGCGGAGTCAAATGAGCAGTTCTTC. This sequence encodes CTSTPGLAESNEQFF.

The gene calls are TRBV5-1 and TRBJ2-7; TRBD1 or TRBD2 may be the D gene (5 bases each). CDR1 is SGHRS, CDR2 YFSETQ, per germline. The CDR3 length is 16 residues. With 0 bases removed from V and 3 bases from J, the gap between germline ends came to 16 bases. CDR3 bases: TGCGCCAGCAGCTTGGTCCCTCGGGACGGCTACTACGAGCAGTACTTC. As protein: CASSLVPRDGYYEQYF.

This clonotype was picked up a small number of times. V gene TRBV20-1 combines with J gene TRBJ2-7; 7 nucleotides match TRBD1. The germline V gene encodes CDR1 DFQATT and CDR2 SNEGSKA (reference sequence). V lost 4 bases to trimming and J lost 4 bases; unmatched junction nucleotides: 16. The CDR3 sequence is 16 residues long. The CDR3 DNA follows: TGCAGTGCTAAAGACTCCCCGGGACAGTGGGCTTACGAGCAGTACTTC. This gives the protein CSAKDSPGQWAYEQYF.

This clonotype was recorded many times. The chain joins TRBV11-2 to TRBJ2-7; the D gene could be TRBD1 or TRBD2 (5 bases each). Trimming pared 6 bases from V and 0 bases from J, leaving 15 bases between. CDR1 is SGHAT and CDR2 is FQNNGV in the germline V gene. The CDR3 contains 15 residues. The CDR3 nucleotides read TGTGCCAGCAGTTGGTCCGGGACGGTCTCCTACGAGCAGTACTTC. Protein product: CASSWSGTVSYEQYF. The complete variable domain, with remaining parts taken from reference TRBV11-2 and TRBJ2-7, reads EAGVAQSPRYKIIEKRQSVAFWCNPISGHATLYWYQQILGQGPKLLIQFQNNGVVDDSQLPKDRFSAERLKGVDSTLKIQPAKLEDSAVYLCASSWSGTVSYEQYFGPGTRLTVT.

V gene TRBV28 combines with J gene TRBJ2-5, with D perhaps TRBD2 (6 bases). The closer fit of TRBJ2-7 to the DNA end suggests the J call may be wrong. CDR1 and CDR2 (germline): MDHEN, SYDVKM. CDR3 length equals 14 residues. For the CDR3, the DNA is TGTGCCAGCAGTTTAGATGTCGGGAGCTACGAGCAGTACTTC. Amino acid sequence: CASSLDVGSYEQYF.

This clonotype was observed a handful of times. This chain links TRBV5-1 with TRBJ1-1; D uncertain. The CDR3 covers 16 residues. Trimming cost V 4 bases and J 1 base, with 17 bases left between them. Germline values: CDR1 SGHRS, CDR2 YFSETQ. CDR3 sequence reads: CASSPQKAATNTEAFF. The CDR3 DNA follows: TGCGCCAGCAGCCCTCAAAAGGCGGCAACGAACACTGAAGCTTTCTTT.

V is TRBV20-1 and J is TRBJ2-3, with TRBD2 identical over 9 bases. This CDR3 contains 13 residues. V lost 8 bases, J lost 4 bases, and 7 bases stayed unmatched. Germline loops: CDR1 DFQATT, CDR2 SNEGSKA (reference sequence). CDR3 nucleotides: TGCAGTTCCCTTAGCGGGGGCGCAGATACGCAGTATTTT. This sequence encodes CSSLSGGADTQYF.

This chain uses TRBV29-1 with TRBJ2-7; D unclear. This CDR3 region has 12 residues. V was trimmed by 3 bases and J by 0 bases, leaving 6 bases between them. Germline V CDR1 and CDR2: SQVTM, ANQGSEA. The CDR3 here is CSVDGPSYEQYF. CDR3 DNA sequence: TGCAGCGTTGATGGACCCTCCTACGAGCAGTACTTC.

This chain links TRBV5-1 with TRBJ1-4, with 8 bases that match TRBD1. From germline, CDR1 is SGHRS and CDR2 YFSETQ. J was trimmed by 2 bases and V by 9 bases; bases with no gene match: 9. This CDR3 is built from 15 residues. In DNA, the CDR3 is TGCGCCAACAGGAAACAGGGGGACACTAATGAAAAACTGTTTTTT. This codes for CANRKQGDTNEKLFF.

The chain has TRBV20-1 and TRBJ2-7, with TRBD2 matching over 13 bases. The CDR3 spans 14 residues. The germline V gene has CDR1 DFQATT and CDR2 SNEGSKA (reference sequence). The trim removed 6 bases at V and 7 bases at J, leaving 9 bases unmatched. The CDR3 region is CSAPGTSGVREQYF. CDR3 DNA: TGCAGTGCCCCCGGGACTAGCGGGGTTCGGGAGCAGTACTTC.

J is TRBJ2-3 and V is TRBV6-5, with D possibly matching TRBD2 (5 bases). V was clipped by 8 bases and J by 0 bases, with 15 bases between them. CDR3 length: 15 amino acids. Germline CDR1 and CDR2: MNHEY and SVGAGI. The CDR3 bases are TGTGCCAGCGGCCGCCGTCGGACTAGCACAGATACGCAGTATTTT. Protein product: CASGRRRTSTDTQYF.

This clonotype appeared a single time. The rearrangement uses TRBV19 and TRBJ2-1, with no clear D. Germline lookup yields CDR1 LNHDA and CDR2 SQIVND (reference sequence). Trimming removed 3 bases from V and 5 bases from J, with 14 bases in between. The length of the CDR3 is 15 residues. In nucleotides, the CDR3 is TGTGCCAGTAGTATTGGGCCCCTGGAACACAATGAGCAGTTCTTC. Encoded protein: CASSIGPLEHNEQFF.

The V and J genes are TRBV10-3 and TRBJ2-3; possibly TRBD1 for D (5 bases). The CDR3 runs to 12 residues. Germline lookup yields CDR1 ENHRY and CDR2 SYGVKD. The ends were cut back, 6 bases at V and 2 bases at J, with 6 bases in the middle. CDR3 bases: TGTGCCATCAGGGACAACACAGATACGCAGTATTTT. Translating it yields CAIRDNTDTQYF.

This clonotype came up once. This chain connects TRBV4-3 to TRBJ2-3; the match to TRBD2 covers 8 bases. Germline V gene data show CDR1 as LGHNA and CDR2 as YSLEER. This CDR3 has 15 residues. With 4 bases clipped from V and 0 bases from J, the junction kept 3 bases outside the gene matches. CDR3 nucleotide sequence: TGCGCCAGCAGCCCGGGGACTAGAAGCACAGATACGCAGTATTTT. Its protein product is CASSPGTRSTDTQYF.

The chain couples TRBV5-1 to TRBJ2-7; possible D gene TRBD1, 5 bases. Germline loops: CDR1 SGHRS, CDR2 YFSETQ. Trimming shortened V by 0 bases and J by 7 bases, and 17 bases separated the two germline ends. The CDR3 has 15 residues. This CDR3 reads CASSLDGQGWNEQYF. CDR3 nucleotides: TGCGCCAGCAGCTTGGACGGTCAGGGATGGAATGAGCAGTACTTC.

The table lists this clonotype with a few counts. The chain recombines TRBV15 with TRBJ2-7, with D unclear. The V and J ends lost 0 bases and 0 bases respectively, with 12 bases between them. Germline CDR1 reads LNHNV; CDR2 reads YYDKDF (reference sequence). The CDR3 consists of 16 residues. CDR3 nucleotide sequence: TGTGCCACCAGCAGAGATGGTGGTTTCAGCTCCTACGAGCAGTACTTC. Its protein is CATSRDGGFSSYEQYF.

This clonotype came up a few times. The V and J genes are TRBV5-1 and TRBJ1-1; D call uncertain. The germline CDR1 and CDR2 sequences are SGHRS and YFSETQ. CDR3 length: 16 amino acids. Trimming cost V 1 base and J 1 base, with 14 bases left between them. The CDR3 loop reads CASSLQVRAENTEAFF. The CDR3 DNA follows: TGCGCCAGCAGCTTGCAGGTGAGGGCAGAGAACACTGAAGCTTTCTTT.

This clonotype came up many times. The chain links TRBV25-1 to TRBJ2-1; D not resolved. V dropped 3 bases and J dropped 0 bases, with 9 bases sitting between them. This CDR3 region has 15 residues. Germline CDR1 and CDR2: MGHDK and SYGVNS. In DNA, the CDR3 is TGTGCCAGCAGTGACTCGGAAAACTCCTACAATGAGCAGTTCTTC. Residues: CASSDSENSYNEQFF.

The rearrangement joins TRBV20-1 to TRBJ2-5, with D hard to call. V dropped 0 bases and J dropped 11 bases, with 16 bases sitting between them. Germline-derived CDR1 and CDR2 are DFQATT and SNEGSKA (reference sequence). The CDR3 is made up of 13 amino acids. The CDR3 protein is CSARENKRVEQYF. CDR3 coding DNA: TGCAGTGCTAGAGAAAATAAACGGGTTGAGCAGTACTTC.

The chain joins TRBV15 to TRBJ2-7; the D gene is possibly TRBD1 (6 bases). The ends were cut back, 2 bases at V and 7 bases at J, with 24 bases in the middle. Germline-derived CDR1 and CDR2 are LNHNV and YYDKDF (reference sequence). This CDR3 spans 17 amino acids. The CDR3 loop reads CATSRHPPDRIPLEQYF. The CDR3 nucleotides read TGTGCCACCAGCAGACATCCCCCCGACAGGATCCCCCTGGAGCAGTACTTC.

The genes are TRBV24-1 and TRBJ1-1, with 7 bases matching TRBD1. V was clipped by 4 bases and J by 5 bases; unmatched bases: 3. The germline gives CDR1 KGHDR, CDR2 SFDVKD. The CDR3 runs to 13 residues. The CDR3 DNA reads TGTGCCACCAGTGAAACAGGGGAGACTGAAGCTTTCTTT. Its translation: CATSETGETEAFF.

The chain is built from TRBV7-3 and TRBJ1-2; 8 bases fit TRBD1. There are 12 residues in the CDR3. V lost 8 bases to trimming and J lost 7 bases; unmatched junction nucleotides: 6. From germline, CDR1 is SGHTA and CDR2 FQGTGA. CDR3 DNA: TGTGCCAGCTCCACAGGGGGGGTTGGCTACACCTTC. This encodes CASSTGGVGYTF.

The table lists this clonotype with many counts. The rearrangement links TRBV4-2 to TRBJ2-1; TRBD2 matches 12 bases. This CDR3 is 19 amino acids long. Trimming at V came to 3 bases and at J to 5 bases, leaving 14 bases not matched to a gene. Germline V gene data show CDR1 as LGHNA and CDR2 as YNFKEQ. The CDR3 coding sequence is TGTGCCAGCAGCCAGGATCGATGGACTAGCGGGGTATCCCACAATGAGCAGTTCTTC. Its translation: CASSQDRWTSGVSHNEQFF.

The chain carries TRBV4-2 and TRBJ2-5; D not resolved. The CDR3 has 13 amino acids. V was clipped by 3 bases and J by 11 bases, with 16 bases between them. Per germline, CDR1 LGHNA and CDR2 YNFKEQ. The CDR3 nucleotides read TGTGCCAGCAGCCAGGAAGGTTACAATGAGCAGTACTTC. Its protein product is CASSQEGYNEQYF.

Of note for this clonotype: This could be a read error, since a much larger clone is one nucleotide away. This chain connects TRBV10-3 to TRBJ2-5; a possible D gene is TRBD1 (6 bases). Looked up from germline, CDR1 is ENHRY and CDR2 is SYGVKD. CDR3 length: 14 residues. DNA of the CDR3: TGTGCGTCTCACGGGACACCGGCTTTTGAGGCCCAGTACTTC. Translation gives CASHGTPAFEAQYF.

V is TRBV29-1 and J is TRBJ1-2, with 8 nucleotides matching TRBD1. Trimming cost V 6 bases and J 4 bases; bases outside gene matches: 7. The CDR3 runs 13 residues. The V gene's germline CDR1 is SQVTM and CDR2 ANQGSEA. In DNA form, the CDR3 reads TGCAGCGTGGAAAATGACAGGGGCTATGGCTACACCTTC. Translating gives CSVENDRGYGYTF.

In the case of this clonotype: Since a much larger clone is just one base distant, this may be a read error. The chain employs TRBV12-3 or TRBV12-4 and TRBJ2-5, with 8 bases aligning to TRBD2. The DNA end lines up better with TRBJ2-7; the J call may be wrong. The CDR3 contains 16 residues. CDR3 nucleotides: TGTGCCAGCAGTGGGAGACGAGCGGGAGACGGGTACGAGCAGTACTTC. This sequence encodes CASSGRRAGDGYEQYF.

The chain links TRBV6-2 or TRBV6-3 to TRBJ2-1; 8 bases fit TRBD2. The CDR3 consists of 16 residues. V gave up 3 bases and J gave up 4 bases; unmatched junction bases: 8. Germline V gives CDR1 MNHEY, CDR2 SVGEGT. The CDR3 bases are TGTGCCAGCAGTTATTTCTCGAGCGGGAGTTACAATGAGCAGTTCTTC. Amino acids: CASSYFSSGSYNEQFF.

This clonotype appeared many times. A read error may account for a junction end that differs from germline. The chain couples TRBV20-1 to TRBJ2-1, with D unresolved. This CDR3 has 15 amino acids. Germline V gene sequence: CDR1 DFQATT, CDR2 SNEGSKA (reference sequence). Written as DNA, the CDR3 is TGCAGTGCTTACCCGGCGAGTAACACCCGCAATGTGCAGTTCTTC. The encoded protein is CSAYPASNTRNVQFF.

This clonotype showed up many times. The V call is TRBV5-1, the J call TRBJ2-1; the match to TRBD1 covers 9 bases. This CDR3 is 15 amino acids long. Germline CDR1 SGHRS, CDR2 YFSETQ. V was pared by 0 bases and J by 8 bases, with 6 bases of the junction left unmatched. The CDR3 DNA reads as TGCGCCAGCAGCTTGGTGGGACAGGGATTCTATGAGCAGTTCTTC. It specifies CASSLVGQGFYEQFF.

There are a few counts of this clonotype. This chain joins TRBV24-1 and TRBJ2-7, with D tentatively TRBD1 (5 bases). In germline, CDR1 is KGHDR, CDR2 SFDVKD. V lost 0 bases, J lost 0 bases, and 11 bases lay in between. The CDR3 sequence is 16 residues long. The CDR3 DNA is TGTGCCACCAGTGATTTGTCGAAAACAGGCTCCTACGAGCAGTACTTC. Residues: CATSDLSKTGSYEQYF.